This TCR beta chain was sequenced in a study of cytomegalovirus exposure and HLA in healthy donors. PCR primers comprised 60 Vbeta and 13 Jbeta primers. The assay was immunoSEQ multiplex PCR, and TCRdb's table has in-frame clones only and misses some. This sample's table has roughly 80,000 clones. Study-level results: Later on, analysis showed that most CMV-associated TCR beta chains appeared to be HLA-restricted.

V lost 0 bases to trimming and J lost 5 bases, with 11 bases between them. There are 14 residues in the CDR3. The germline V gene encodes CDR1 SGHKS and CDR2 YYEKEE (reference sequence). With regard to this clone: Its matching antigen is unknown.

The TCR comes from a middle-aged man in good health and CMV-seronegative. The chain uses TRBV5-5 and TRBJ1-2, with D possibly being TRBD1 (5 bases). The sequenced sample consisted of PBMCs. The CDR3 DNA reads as TGTGCCAGCAGCTTGGGCGGGGCTATTTATGGCTACACCTTC. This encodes CASSLGGAIYGYTF.